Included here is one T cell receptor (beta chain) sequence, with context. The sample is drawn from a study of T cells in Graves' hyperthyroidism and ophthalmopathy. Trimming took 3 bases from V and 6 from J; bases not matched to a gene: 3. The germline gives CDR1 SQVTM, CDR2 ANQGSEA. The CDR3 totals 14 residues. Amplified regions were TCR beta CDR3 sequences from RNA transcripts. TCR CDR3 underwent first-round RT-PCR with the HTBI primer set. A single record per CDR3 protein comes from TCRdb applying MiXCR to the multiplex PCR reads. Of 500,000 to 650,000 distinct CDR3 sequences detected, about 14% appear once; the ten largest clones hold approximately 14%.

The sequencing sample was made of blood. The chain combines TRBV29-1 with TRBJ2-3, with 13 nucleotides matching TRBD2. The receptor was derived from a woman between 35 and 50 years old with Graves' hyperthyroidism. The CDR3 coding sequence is TGCAGCGTTGAGTCGACTAGCGGGAGGGATACGCAGTATTTT. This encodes CSVESTSGRDTQYF.